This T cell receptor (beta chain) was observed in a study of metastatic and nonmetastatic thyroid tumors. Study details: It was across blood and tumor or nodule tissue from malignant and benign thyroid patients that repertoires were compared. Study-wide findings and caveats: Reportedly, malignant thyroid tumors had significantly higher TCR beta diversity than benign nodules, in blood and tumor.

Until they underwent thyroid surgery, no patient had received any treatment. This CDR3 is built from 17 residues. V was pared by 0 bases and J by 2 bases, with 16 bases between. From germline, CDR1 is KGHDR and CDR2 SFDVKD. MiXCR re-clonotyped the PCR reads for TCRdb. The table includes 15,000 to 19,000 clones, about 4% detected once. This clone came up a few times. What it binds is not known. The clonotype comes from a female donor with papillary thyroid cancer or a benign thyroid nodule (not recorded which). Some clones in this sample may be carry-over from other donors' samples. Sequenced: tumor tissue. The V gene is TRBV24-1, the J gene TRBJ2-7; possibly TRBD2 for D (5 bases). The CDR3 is CATSDLGGRSGTYEQYF. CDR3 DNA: TGTGCCACCAGTGATTTGGGCGGCCGAAGCGGTACCTACGAGCAGTACTTC.